Listed below are T cell receptor beta chains from one sample, sequenced in a study of human T cells and chemical hapten exposure. TCRdb passed the RACE reads through MiXCR, listing each CDR3 protein once. The sample lists tens of thousands of distinct CDR3 sequences, over 9.5% occurring once. This material consisted of whole blood, taken in connection with sensitization to the hapten diphenylcyclopropenone (DPC). The receptors stem from a middle-aged woman with alopecia areata. Some clones in this sample may be carry-over from other donors' samples. Both conserved end residues are part of each CDR3. A D gene is named only where the DNA matches it firmly. Where a row states a size, it is once, few, many or the class of an expanded clone; other rows omit it.

clone_size,v_call,j_call,d_call,cdr3_nt,cdr3_aa
few,TRBV6-1,TRBJ1-5,NA,TGTGCCAGCAGACCTCAGGAGCTCCTCTTTGAAAATCAGCCCCAGCATTTT,CASRPQELLFENQPQHF
NA,TRBV6-1,TRBJ1-5,NA,TGTGCCAGCAGGATTGGCGGAGATCAGCCCCAGCATTTT,CASRIGGDQPQHF
NA,TRBV20-1,TRBJ2-7,TRBD2,TGCAGTGCTAGTGGAGAAAAGCGGGGAGTGTACGAGCAGTACTTC,CSASGEKRGVYEQYF
NA,TRBV20-1,TRBJ2-3,NA,TGCAGTGCTCCCACTATGGACAGCACAGATACGCAGTATTTT,CSAPTMDSTDTQYF
many,TRBV6-1,TRBJ1-5,NA,TGTGCCAGCAGTCCTGATTTAAACCGGGGAAATCAGCCCCAGCATTTT,CASSPDLNRGNQPQHF
many,TRBV12-3/TRBV12-4,TRBJ2-5,TRBD1,TGTGCCAGCAGTTTCCTGACAGGGGGCGGCCAAGAGACCCAGTACTTC,CASSFLTGGGQETQYF
NA,TRBV7-8,TRBJ2-1,NA,TGTGCCAGCAGCTTACGAGTCAGCTGGTCCTACAATGAGCAGTTCTTC,CASSLRVSWSYNEQFF
few,TRBV4-1,TRBJ2-5,TRBD2,TGCGCCAGCAGCCAGCTGGGACTAGCGATAGAGACCCAGTACTTC,CASSQLGLAIETQYF
few,TRBV14,TRBJ1-1,NA,TGTGCCAGCAGTTCCAGTACCCGCACTGAAGCTTTCTTT,CASSSSTRTEAFF
once,TRBV7-2,TRBJ1-2,NA,TGTGCCAGCAGCTCGCCTATCGGCGATCGTTATGGCTACACCTTC,CASSSPIGDRYGYTF
few,TRBV12-3/TRBV12-4,TRBJ1-1,NA,TGTGCCAGCAAAATAGGGACGGCGAACACTGAAGCTTTCTTT,CASKIGTANTEAFF